This T cell receptor beta chain is from a study of human T cells and chemical hapten exposure. This clonotype has a handful of counts. Time point described: healthy volunteer bleed at 2 weeks. The authors' total RNA extraction used unfractionated whole blood. TCRdb re-called the RACE reads with MiXCR, one entry per CDR3 protein. The top ten clones hold roughly 6% of a sample with roughly 48,000 distinct CDR3 sequences, roughly 4.1% of them seen once. The CDR3 consists of 15 residues. Germline assignment: CDR1 MGHRA and CDR2 YSYEKL. With 0 bases removed from V and 7 bases from J, the gap between germline ends came to 16 bases.

This chain connects TRBV4-1 to TRBJ2-7; D is uncertain. The source material was whole blood. This clonotype was sampled from a human donor in good health. Some clones in this sample may be carry-over from other donors' samples. CDR3 bases: TGCGCCAGCAGCCAAGATCGGGCTAGTCTAGGGGAGCAGTACTTC. It codes for CASSQDRASLGEQYF.